The 30 T cell receptor beta chains below all came from one sample that was sequenced in a study of T cells in women clearing cervical HPV infection (dated by TCRdb to 2016 to 2018). Library method: the immunoSEQ multiplex PCR assay. TCRdb obtained this table from immuneACCESS and retained in-frame rearrangements with V and J assigned. These tables miss some clones; where compared with another copy, unresolved V genes account for less than half of the shortfall, and the remainder is unexplained. The sample table holds over 30,000 clones. Together, the top ten hold 1.7% of the sample. The sequencing sample was made of blood buffy coat. These receptors were collected from a woman between 18 and 70 years old with a cervical HPV16 infection that either progressed to CIN3+ or cleared (not recorded which).

Details on this clone: The read terminates 3 residues before the CDR3 end, so the remaining end is supplied by the germline J gene. The J gene is TRBJ2-5, the V gene TRBV5-1, with D possibly TRBD2 on 6 matching bases. This CDR3 has 14 amino acids. V was trimmed by 5 bases and J by 2 bases, leaving 13 bases between them. The V gene's germline CDR1 is SGHRS and CDR2 YFSETQ. CDR3 loop: CASSRETSQETQYF. The DNA read from the CDR3 is TGCGCCAGCAGTCGCGAGACTAGTCAAGAGACC.

The CDR3 is CSARLTGSSTDTQYF. The DNA read from the CDR3 is TGCAGTGCTAGGTTGACAGGTTCTAGCACAGATACG. The V call is TRBV20-1, the J call TRBJ2-3; maybe TRBD1 (6 bases). Sequencing ends 3 residues short of the CDR3 end; the germline J gene provides the rest. This CDR3 has 15 residues. V was pared by 3 bases and J by 0 bases, with 13 bases between. Germline V gene lookup returns CDR1 DFQATT and CDR2 SNEGSKA (reference sequence).

As to this clone: The sequence runs out 3 residues before the end of the CDR3; the remainder is reconstructed from the germline J gene. The chain combines TRBV6-1 with TRBJ1-4, with no clear D. CDR1 MNHNS and CDR2 SASEGT come from the germline V gene. The V and J ends lost 3 bases and 2 bases respectively, with 10 bases between them. The CDR3 covers 15 residues. The CDR3 loop is CASSDAPSTNEKLFF. The covered CDR3 bases are TGTGCCAGCAGTGATGCGCCTAGCACTAATGAAAAA.

In regard to this clone: Read coverage stops 3 residues before the CDR3 terminus; the germline J gene supplies the remainder. The V and J genes are TRBV28 and TRBJ2-3; 10 nucleotides line up with TRBD2. Unmatched junction bases numbered 4, after V lost 2 bases and J lost 2 bases. Germline V gene lookup returns CDR1 MDHEN and CDR2 SYDVKM. CDR3 length: 16 residues. The DNA read from the CDR3 is TGTGCCAGCAGTTTAAATAGCGGGGGGCCCACAGATACG. It specifies CASSLNSGGPTDT. The whole CDR3 protein reads CASSLNSGGPTDTQYF. Using reference TRBV28 and TRBJ2-3 for the parts outside the CDR3, the full variable domain is DVKVTQSSRYLVKRTGEKVFLECVQDMDHENMFWYRQDPGLGLRLIYFSYDVKMKEKGDIPEGYSVSREKKERFSLILESASTNQTSMYLCASSLNSGGPTDTQYFGPGTRLTVL.

The CDR3 loop is CASSSVEETQYF. The covered CDR3 bases are TGTGCCAGCAGCTCGGTCGAGGAGACC. The chain couples TRBV7-2 to TRBJ2-5; D gene unclear. Read coverage stops 3 residues before the CDR3 terminus; the germline J gene supplies the remainder. Trimming removed 4 bases at V and 5 bases at J, with 8 bases between. This CDR3 comprises 12 residues. CDR1 is SGHTA and CDR2 is FQGNSA in the germline V gene.

As for this clone: The read falls 3 residues short of the CDR3 end, and the missing part is taken from the germline J gene. The V and J genes are TRBV30 and TRBJ2-5; the D gene is possibly TRBD1 (6 bases). Trimming removed 1 base at V and 6 bases at J, with 12 bases between. This CDR3 region has 13 residues. The germline V gene encodes CDR1 GTSNPN and CDR2 SVGIG (reference sequence). CDR3 DNA, as far as it was read: TGTGCCTGGAGTGGAGGGGGTTTACAGACC. Its protein is CAWSGGGLQT. The complete CDR3 protein is CAWSGGGLQTQYF.

For this clone: Sequencing ends 3 residues short of the CDR3 end; the germline J gene provides the rest. V and J are TRBV28 and TRBJ2-1, with 7 bases that match TRBD2. Germline V lookup: CDR1 MDHEN, CDR2 SYDVKM. This CDR3 has 16 amino acids. The V gene end was trimmed by 2 bases and the J gene end by 7 bases; junction bases not matched to a gene: 11. Incomplete CDR3 DNA: TGTGCCAGCAGTTTAAATCTCCTAGCGGATAGGAATGAG. Its protein product is CASSLNLLADRNE. The CDR3, in full, reads CASSLNLLADRNEQFF.

On this clone: The CDR3 goes on 3 residues after the read ends, and that part is filled in from the germline J gene. The chain carries TRBV6-2 or TRBV6-3 and TRBJ1-1, with unresolved D. Germline V gives CDR1 MNHEY, CDR2 SVGEGT. CDR3 length: 14 amino acids. CDR3 protein: CASSYREATEEAFF. CDR3 bases read: TGTGCCAGCAGTTACCGTGAGGCCACAGAAGAA.

Turning to this clone: Coverage ceases 3 residues before the CDR3 finishes, and the germline J gene fills in the end. The chain links TRBV20-1 to TRBJ2-5; D not resolved. V was shortened by 0 bases and J by 5 bases, with 7 bases between the two germline ends. Germline assignment: CDR1 DFQATT and CDR2 SNEGSKA (reference sequence). CDR3 length equals 12 residues. Partial CDR3 DNA: TGCAGTGCTAGAGATCAAGGCGAGACC. This codes for CSARDQGET. The full CDR3 reads CSARDQGETQYF.

Comment on this clone: The CDR3 is cut off 3 residues early in the read; its end comes from the germline J gene. This chain connects TRBV5-6 to TRBJ1-1; D might be TRBD1 (5 bases). This CDR3 has 15 residues. V gave up 1 base and J gave up 4 bases, with 14 bases separating them. Per germline, CDR1 SGHDT and CDR2 YYEEEE. The CDR3 is CASSLIGTGGTEAFF. Incomplete CDR3 DNA: TGTGCCAGCAGCTTGATCGGAACGGGGGGCACTGAA.

For this clone: Sequencing ends 3 residues short of the CDR3 end; the germline J gene provides the rest. The chain combines TRBV12-3 or TRBV12-4 with TRBJ1-6; 8 bases line up with TRBD1. With V trimmed by 3 bases and J by 7 bases, 2 bases remained unmatched. The CDR3 consists of 14 residues. The covered CDR3 bases are TGTGCCAGCAGTTTCGGACAGGGCAATTCACCC. It encodes CASSFGQGNSP. The full CDR3 protein is CASSFGQGNSPLHF.

Of note for this clone: Read coverage stops 3 residues before the CDR3 terminus; the germline J gene supplies the remainder. The chain couples TRBV7-8 to TRBJ2-3; TRBD2 might be the D (6 bases). The CDR3 length is 14 residues. Germline V gene sequence: CDR1 SGHVS, CDR2 FQNEAQ. The CDR3 loop is CASSHRRGDETQYF. The CDR3 bases that were read are TGTGCCAGCAGCCATCGGAGGGGTGACGAGACG.

A remark on this clone: The sequenced fragment ends 3 residues before the CDR3 boundary, so the rest is inferred from the germline J gene. The chain combines TRBV18 with TRBJ2-3, with D tentatively TRBD1 (6 bases). This CDR3 contains 13 residues. Looked up from germline, CDR1 is KGHSH and CDR2 is LQKENI. The part of the CDR3 DNA that was read is TGTGCCAGCTCACTGGACAGAAGGCAGCCG. It encodes CASSLDRRQP. The entire CDR3 reads CASSLDRRQPQYF.

Concerning this clone itself: The read is 3 residues too short to cover the CDR3 end, so that end is filled in from the germline J gene. The V gene is TRBV18, the J gene TRBJ1-3; a possible D gene is TRBD1 (5 bases). CDR1 is KGHSH and CDR2 is LQKENI in the germline V gene. The CDR3 is 17 amino acids. Trimming shortened V by 1 base and J by 0 bases, and 13 bases separated the two germline ends. The CDR3 region is CASSPQDNPTSGNTIYF. Partial CDR3 DNA: TGTGCCAGCTCACCACAGGACAACCCGACCTCTGGAAACACC.

A note on this clone: The observed sequence ends 3 residues before the CDR3 terminus, with the missing tail filled in from the germline J gene. V usage is TRBV19 and J usage is TRBJ2-2; a weak D match, TRBD2 (5 bases). CDR1 LNHDA and CDR2 SQIVND come from the germline V gene (reference sequence). Trimming stripped 7 bases from V and 1 base from J, with 10 bases between. The CDR3 consists of 14 residues. The covered CDR3 bases are TGTGCCAGTACCCTGGACTTGAACACCGGGGAG. Amino acid sequence: CASTLDLNTGE. The entire CDR3 protein reads CASTLDLNTGELFF. Complete variable domain (other parts from reference TRBV19 and TRBJ2-2): DGGITQSPKYLFRKEGQNVTLSCEQNLNHDAMYWYRQDPGQGLRLIYYSQIVNDFQKGDIAEGYSVSREKKESFPLTVTSAQKNPTAFYLCASTLDLNTGELFFGEGSRLTVL.

A note on this clone: The CDR3 goes on 3 residues after the read ends, and that part is filled in from the germline J gene. The chain links TRBV19 to TRBJ1-5, with 7 bases lining up with TRBD1. CDR3 length: 15 residues. Trimming at V came to 8 bases and at J to 2 bases, leaving 9 bases not matched to a gene. The germline gives CDR1 LNHDA, CDR2 SQIVND (reference sequence). The CDR3 DNA, read in part, is TGTGCCAGTCGGAGAGGGGGCGTGGGCAATCAGCCC. Residues: CASRRGGVGNQP. The entire CDR3 is CASRRGGVGNQPQHF.

With respect to this clone: Read data end 3 residues before the CDR3 end; the end is taken from the germline J gene. The chain has TRBV4-2 and TRBJ2-3, with D tentatively TRBD2 (5 bases). Trimming took 4 bases from V and 2 from J, leaving 10 bases between them. Germline values: CDR1 LGHNA, CDR2 YNFKEQ. The CDR3 contains 14 residues. The sequenced CDR3 bases are TGTGCCAGCAGCCCGGACTCCTCCACAGATACG. Translation: CASSPDSSTDT. The full CDR3 sequence reads CASSPDSSTDTQYF.

Remarks on this clone: The CDR3 goes on 3 residues after the read ends, and that part is filled in from the germline J gene. The chain recombines TRBV14 with TRBJ2-3; 10 bases fit TRBD2. Trimming cost V 0 bases and J 6 bases; bases outside gene matches: 9. The CDR3 sequence is 17 residues long. Germline loops: CDR1 SGHDN, CDR2 FVKESK. The CDR3 sequence is CASSQDPSGGVQDTQYF. The sequenced part of the CDR3 DNA is TGTGCCAGCAGCCAAGATCCCAGCGGGGGGGTTCAGGATACG.

Note on this clone: The read ends 3 residues early relative to the CDR3; the germline J gene fills the gap. The V call is TRBV6-2 or TRBV6-3, the J call TRBJ2-1; 10 nucleotides match TRBD2. The CDR3 consists of 16 residues. CDR1 is MNHEY and CDR2 is SVGEGT in the germline V gene. Trimming at V came to 3 bases and at J to 5 bases, leaving 7 bases not matched to a gene. The CDR3 DNA, read in part, is TGTGCCAGCAGTTATACGCTAGCGGGGGTGAACAATGAG. This gives the protein CASSYTLAGVNNE. The entire CDR3 reads CASSYTLAGVNNEQFF.

Partial CDR3 DNA: TGCGCCAGCAGCGTTAGCGGGGGGCAAGAGACG. Amino acids: CASSVSGGQET. The CDR3 reads in full as CASSVSGGQETQYF. The chain couples TRBV5-1 to TRBJ2-3; 10 nucleotides agree with TRBD2. The read comes to an end 3 residues before the CDR3 does, leaving the germline J gene to fill in the end. Germline CDR1 is SGHRS and CDR2 is YFSETQ. The CDR3 is 14 amino acids.

Note on this clone: Read sequence stops 3 residues before the CDR3 end, and the germline J gene provides the missing end. The chain joins TRBV30 to TRBJ2-4; 10 bases are shared with TRBD1. CDR1 is GTSNPN and CDR2 is SVGIG in the germline V gene (reference sequence). The CDR3 spans 16 residues. CDR3: CAWRGQGLGPNYGQYF. CDR3 bases read: TGTGCCTGGAGGGGACAGGGGTTAGGGCCTAACTATGGT. The complete variable domain, with remaining parts taken from reference TRBV30 and TRBJ2-4, reads SQTIHQWPATLVQPVGSPLSLECTVEGTSNPNLYWYRQAAGRGLQLLFYSVGIGQISSEVPQNLSASRPQDRQFILSSKKLLLSDSGFYLCAWRGQGLGPNYGQYFGAGTRLSVL.

With respect to this clone: The sequenced fragment ends 3 residues before the CDR3 boundary, so the rest is inferred from the germline J gene. The rearrangement joins TRBV28 to TRBJ1-2; perhaps TRBD1 as D (6 bases). CDR3 length: 19 amino acids. Germline CDR1 and CDR2: MDHEN and SYDVKM. Trimming took 2 bases from V and 0 from J, leaving 22 bases between them. CDR3 protein: CASSLALLGGNPSNYGYTF. CDR3 bases read: TGTGCCAGCAGTTTAGCCCTCCTTGGGGGCAACCCCTCTAACTATGGC.

For this clone: The read gets to within 3 residues of the CDR3 end, and the germline J gene fills in the rest. The chain carries TRBV18 and TRBJ2-1; TRBD1 matches at 8 bases. The germline gives CDR1 KGHSH, CDR2 LQKENI. The CDR3 is 16 residues long. The V segment lost 0 bases and the J segment 8 bases; nucleotides outside the gene matches: 9. The CDR3 here is CASSPPSGQGGDEQFF. CDR3 DNA, as far as it was read: TGTGCCAGCTCACCACCATCAGGACAGGGCGGTGATGAG.

Turning to this clone: Sequencing ends 3 residues short of the CDR3 end; the germline J gene provides the rest. The rearrangement joins TRBV19 to TRBJ2-5, with 7 bases lining up with TRBD1. CDR1 is LNHDA, CDR2 SQIVND, per germline (reference sequence). This CDR3 spans 14 amino acids. V trimming: 3 bases; J trimming: 2 bases; junction bases outside the gene matches: 3. CDR3 DNA (partial): TGTGCCAGTAGTATGTACAGGGGTCAAGAGACC. Amino acid sequence: CASSMYRGQET. The full-length CDR3 reads as CASSMYRGQETQYF.

In regard to this clone: The read falls 3 residues short of the CDR3 end, and the missing part is taken from the germline J gene. The rearrangement links TRBV19 to TRBJ1-2; 8 nucleotides align to TRBD1. Germline CDR1 is LNHDA and CDR2 is SQIVND (reference sequence). The CDR3 consists of 14 residues. The part of the CDR3 DNA that was read is TGTGCCAGTAGTCCCCGGACAGGGAGATACGAC. This encodes CASSPRTGRYD. The whole CDR3 region reads CASSPRTGRYDYTF.

As for this clone: The CDR3 goes on 3 residues after the read ends, and that part is filled in from the germline J gene. The gene calls are TRBV13 and TRBJ1-4, with 10 bases fitting TRBD1. CDR3 size: 15 residues. Losses at the gene ends were 6 bases for V and 9 bases for J; bases not matched to a gene: 10. Germline values: CDR1 PRHDT, CDR2 FYEKMQ (reference sequence). CDR3 bases read: TGTGCCAGCAGGAGCTTTCGGACAGGGGGGCAAAAA. Translated: CASRSFRTGGQK. The full CDR3 protein reads CASRSFRTGGQKLFF.

The sequenced CDR3 bases are TGTGCCATCAGCTCGACTAGCGGGGGATTCCAAGAGACC. Its translation is CAISSTSGGFQET. The entire CDR3 protein is CAISSTSGGFQETQYF. This chain uses TRBV10-3 with TRBJ2-5, with 12 positions matching TRBD2. The read terminates 3 residues ahead of where the CDR3 ends, so the germline J gene completes it. The J segment lost 1 base and the V segment lost 6 bases, leaving 6 bases of the junction unmatched. CDR1 ENHRY and CDR2 SYGVKD come from the germline V gene. The CDR3 has 16 amino acids.

Comment on this clone: Read data end 3 residues before the CDR3 end; the end is taken from the germline J gene. The chain links TRBV30 to TRBJ2-2; 7 bases are a match to TRBD2. The V gene's germline CDR1 is GTSNPN and CDR2 SVGIG (reference sequence). The CDR3 runs to 15 residues. The chain's CDR3 is CAWSVQAGDNSPLFF. CDR3 bases read: TGTGCCTGGAGTGTACAGGCGGGGGATAATTCACCG.

About this clone: The CDR3 extends 3 residues past the end of the read, so its final part is completed from the germline J gene. The chain employs TRBV29-1 and TRBJ2-7, with 10 bases aligning to TRBD1. From germline, CDR1 is SQVTM and CDR2 ANQGSEA. The CDR3 contains 11 residues. Trimming cost V 6 bases and J 6 bases; bases outside gene matches: 2. The DNA read from the CDR3 is TGCAGCGTCAGGACAGGGGGCGAG. Amino acids: CSVRTGGE. The CDR3, in full, reads CSVRTGGEQYF.

Notes on this clone: The read comes to an end 3 residues before the CDR3 does, leaving the germline J gene to fill in the end. The V call is TRBV4-2, the J call TRBJ1-6; 9 bases agree with TRBD1. The ends lost 4 bases at V and 1 base at J; junction bases unmatched: 5. The V gene's germline CDR1 is LGHNA and CDR2 YNFKEQ. CDR3 size: 17 residues. CDR3 amino acids: CASSPMTGGSYNSPLHF. Incomplete CDR3 DNA: TGTGCCAGCAGCCCTATGACAGGGGGATCCTATAATTCACCC.